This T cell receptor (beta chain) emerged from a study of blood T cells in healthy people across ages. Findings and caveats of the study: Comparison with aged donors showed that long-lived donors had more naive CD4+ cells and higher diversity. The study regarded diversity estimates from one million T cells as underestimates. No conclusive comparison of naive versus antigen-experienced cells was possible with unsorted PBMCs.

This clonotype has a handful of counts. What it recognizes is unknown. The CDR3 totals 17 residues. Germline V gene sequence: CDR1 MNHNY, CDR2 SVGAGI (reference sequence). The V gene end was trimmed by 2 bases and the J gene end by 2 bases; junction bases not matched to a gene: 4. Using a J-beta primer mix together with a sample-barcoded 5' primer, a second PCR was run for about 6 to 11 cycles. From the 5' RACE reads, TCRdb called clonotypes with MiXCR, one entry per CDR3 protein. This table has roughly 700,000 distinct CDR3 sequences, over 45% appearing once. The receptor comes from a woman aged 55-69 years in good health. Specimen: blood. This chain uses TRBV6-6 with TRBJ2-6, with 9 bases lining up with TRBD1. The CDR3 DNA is TGTGCCAGCAGTTACACTCGGACAGGGGCTGGGGCCAACGTCCTGACTTTC. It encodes CASSYTRTGAGANVLTF.